This T cell receptor beta chain was recorded in a study of OX40 agonist ivuxolimab in advanced cancers. Overall study: Dose-escalation subjects each had hepatocellular carcinoma, melanoma, renal cell or head and neck cancer. Notes on the study in general: Specificity for antigen went undetermined in the expanded peripheral T cells. By week 6 at 0.1 to 3.0 mg/kg, blood CD4+ and CD8+ T cells had expanded clonally. Low normalized T-cell clonal expansion was additionally recorded for some nonresponders.

Germline V gives CDR1 SQVTM, CDR2 ANQGSEA. The CDR3 length is 16 residues. The V end lost 1 base, the J end lost 8 bases, and 21 bases lay between the germline ends. A remark on this clone: Its antigen is as yet unknown.

Assay used: immunoSEQ multiplex PCR; TCRdb lists only in-frame clones, some missing. The sample yields around 75,000 clones, just under 90% seen once. This chain connects TRBV29-1 to TRBJ2-1; TRBD1 is a possible D gene (6 bases). The TCR comes from an adult with an advanced solid tumor such as melanoma, head and neck, liver or kidney cancer. The sequencing used CD4+ or CD8+ T cells sorted from blood, collected in a trial of the OX40 agonist ivuxolimab. CDR3 sequence: CSVEVKWSLEGDEQFF. DNA for the CDR3: TGCAGCGTTGAAGTAAAATGGTCCTTAGAGGGGGATGAGCAGTTCTTC.